This is a list of T cell receptor beta chains from one sample in a study of T cells in localized non-small cell lung cancer. Here immunoSEQ multiplex PCR was the method, and the copy in TCRdb shows in-frame clones only, minus some. The sample shows under 55,000 clones, around three quarters of them seen only once. The material was PBMCs, obtained before any cancer treatment. These receptors all come from a woman between 35 and 70 years old with stage II lung adenocarcinoma. Both conserved end residues are part of each CDR3. A D gene is named only where the DNA matches it firmly. Rows give clone size only sometimes, using once, few, many, or a class for an expanded clone.

V gene	clone size	CDR3 length	J gene	D gene	CDR3 DNA	CDR3 protein
TRBV9	-	13	TRBJ2-1	-	TGTGCCAGCAGCCCAGGACTCCTAGGTGAGCAGTTCTTC	CASSPGLLGEQFF
TRBV2	-	14	TRBJ1-1	-	TGTGCCAGCAGTTCCGAAAGGGGGGTCGCTGAAGCTTTCTTT	CASSSERGVAEAFF
TRBV6-6	-	13	TRBJ1-1	TRBD1	TGTGCCAGCAGCAGGACAGGGAACACTGAAGCTTTCTTT	CASSRTGNTEAFF
TRBV6-5	-	15	TRBJ2-1	-	TGTGCCAGCAGTTACGCTCGGGGGTCTTACAATGAGCAGTTCTTC	CASSYARGSYNEQFF
TRBV30	-	12	TRBJ2-5	TRBD1	TGTGCCTGGAACAGGGGGACGGAGACCCAGTACTTC	CAWNRGTETQYF
TRBV5-1	once	16	TRBJ2-3	-	TGCGCCAGCAGCTTGGGGGGAAACAGGGACACAGATACGCAGTATTTT	CASSLGGNRDTDTQYF
TRBV14	-	16	TRBJ2-7	-	TGTGCCAGCAGCCAAGGTCAGACTCGTCTCTCCTACGAGCAGTACTTC	CASSQGQTRLSYEQYF
TRBV18	-	18	TRBJ2-7	-	TGTGCCAGCTCACCACGGAGGGTGGTTACCCCCTTTTCCTACGAGCAGTACTTC	CASSPRRVVTPFSYEQYF
TRBV19	-	14	TRBJ1-1	-	TGTGCCAGTAGGGGCTGGGCCCTGAACACTGAAGCTTTCTTT	CASRGWALNTEAFF
TRBV5-1	-	13	TRBJ2-1	-	TGCGCCAGCAGCTTTCTCGGGAACAATGAGCAGTTCTTC	CASSFLGNNEQFF
TRBV7-2	-	16	TRBJ1-5	-	TGTGCCAGCAGCTTAACAGGCAGTGGGGGCAATCAGCCCCAGCATTTT	CASSLTGSGGNQPQHF
TRBV19	once	16	TRBJ1-2	-	TGTGCCAGTAGTGAACAGTTGGAGTATACTAACTATGGCTACACCTTC	CASSEQLEYTNYGYTF
TRBV7-3	few	15	TRBJ2-7	-	TGTGCCAGCAGCTTAAGATATAGGGACTCCTACGAGCAGTACTTC	CASSLRYRDSYEQYF
TRBV5-6	-	15	TRBJ2-2	TRBD1	TGTGCCAGCAGCCGGGGACAGGGAGACACCGGGGAGCTGTTTTTT	CASSRGQGDTGELFF
TRBV6-1	-	13	TRBJ2-1	-	TGTGCCAGTTCGTTGACGACCTACAATGAGCAGTTCTTC	CASSLTTYNEQFF
TRBV19	-	14	TRBJ2-1	TRBD1	TGTGCCAGTAGTGTCCGGGACAGGTACAATGAGCAGTTCTTC	CASSVRDRYNEQFF
TRBV5-8	-	11	TRBJ2-1	-	TGTGCCAGCAGGCCATACAATGAGCAGTTCTTC	CASRPYNEQFF
TRBV7-8	-	13	TRBJ1-3	-	TGTGCCAGCAGCCGCGAAGGGGGAAACACCATATATTTT	CASSREGGNTIYF
TRBV12-5	-	12	TRBJ1-1	-	TGTGCTAGTGGTTTAGAGAACACTGAAGCTTTCTTT	CASGLENTEAFF
TRBV5-4	-	15	TRBJ2-1	TRBD2	TGTGCCAGCAGCTTGACTAGCGGGGGTTACAATGAGCAGTTCTTC	CASSLTSGGYNEQFF
TRBV18	-	13	TRBJ1-2	-	TGTGCCAGCTCACCAGGGGAGTACTATGGCTACACCTTC	CASSPGEYYGYTF
TRBV28	few	15	TRBJ1-3	TRBD1	TGTGCCAGCAGTTTAGAGGGACAGCTTGAAGACACCATATATTTT	CASSLEGQLEDTIYF
TRBV2	-	15	TRBJ1-5	TRBD1	TGTGCCAGCAGACCGGGACAGGGCTCGAATCAGCCCCAGCATTTT	CASRPGQGSNQPQHF
TRBV18	-	14	TRBJ1-1	-	TGTGCCAGCTCATCGGGACCGAAGAACACTGAAGCTTTCTTT	CASSSGPKNTEAFF
TRBV30	-	15	TRBJ1-2	-	TGTGCCTGGAGCCTAGCAGGCATGAATAACTATGGCTACACCTTC	CAWSLAGMNNYGYTF
TRBV7-2	-	15	TRBJ1-2	TRBD1	TGTGCCAGCAGCCCCGGACAGGGATCTAACTATGGCTACACCTTC	CASSPGQGSNYGYTF
TRBV13	-	17	TRBJ1-2	TRBD1	TGTGCCAGCAGCTTAGAGGGACAGGGTACCCCTAACTATGGCTACACCTTC	CASSLEGQGTPNYGYTF
TRBV30	few	16	TRBJ1-1	-	TGTGCCTATCGTCAGGGATTCGCCGACCCCGGGTGGGAAGCTTTCTTT	CAYRQGFADPGWEAFF
TRBV5-1	-	15	TRBJ2-7	TRBD1	TGCGCCAGCAGCCCCTCCCGGGACAGTTCCTACGAGCAGTACTTC	CASSPSRDSSYEQYF
TRBV25-1	-	11	TRBJ2-1	-	TGTGCCAGCAGCCCCCACAATGAGCAGTTCTTC	CASSPHNEQFF
TRBV6-1	-	16	TRBJ1-4	TRBD1	TGTGCCAGCAGTGAGCGGCCGACAGGGGTGCGGGAAAAACTGTTTTTT	CASSERPTGVREKLFF
TRBV6-5	-	14	TRBJ1-5	TRBD1	TGTGCCATTTCCACAGGGGATAGCAATCAGCCCCAGCATTTT	CAISTGDSNQPQHF
TRBV7-6	-	15	TRBJ2-7	-	TGTGCCAGCAGCTTAGCGTCGGACAGCTCCTACGAGCAGTACTTC	CASSLASDSSYEQYF
TRBV19	-	14	TRBJ2-1	-	TGTGCCAGTAGTATTGACCGGAGGGGGTCTGAGCAGTTCTTC	CASSIDRRGSEQFF